In this sample, the clone carrying this T cell receptor beta chain turned up once. The method was immunoSEQ multiplex PCR; TCRdb's version includes in-frame clones alone and lacks a portion of them. The profile covers more than 300,000 clones, with more than 85% appearing a single time and about 18% taken by the ten largest. Cohort 3 donors counted as recovered after two negative PCRs, clearance, or resolved symptoms. These data come from a study of blood T cell repertoires in COVID-19. Study context: COVID-19 samples, acute and convalescent, were from the United States, Italy and Spain. T cells, B-cell-depleted T cells, or PBMCs supplied cDNA or gDNA.

This CDR3 comprises 11 residues. Trimming stripped 8 bases from V and 6 bases from J, with 7 bases between. Germline-derived CDR1 and CDR2 are LNHDA and SQIVND (reference sequence). The sequence was collected from a woman aged 25 to 39 who had recovered from COVID-19. The specimen was PBMCs or T cells enriched from blood (not recorded which). J is TRBJ1-4 and V is TRBV19, with no clear D. The CDR3 sequence: CASGAYEKLFF. CDR3 nucleotide sequence: TGTGCCAGTGGAGCATATGAAAAACTGTTTTTT.